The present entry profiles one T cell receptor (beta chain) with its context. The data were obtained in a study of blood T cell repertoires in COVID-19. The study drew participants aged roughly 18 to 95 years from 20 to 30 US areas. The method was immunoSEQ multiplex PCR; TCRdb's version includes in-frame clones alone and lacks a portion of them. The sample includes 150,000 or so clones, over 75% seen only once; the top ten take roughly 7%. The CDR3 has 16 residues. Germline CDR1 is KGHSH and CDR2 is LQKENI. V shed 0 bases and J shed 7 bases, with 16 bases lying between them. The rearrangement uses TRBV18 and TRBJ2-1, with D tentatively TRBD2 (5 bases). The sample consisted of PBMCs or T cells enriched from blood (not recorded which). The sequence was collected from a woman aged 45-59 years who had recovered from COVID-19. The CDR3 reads CASSPPAGKGLNEQFF. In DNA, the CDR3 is TGTGCCAGCTCACCACCGGCGGGCAAGGGTTTGAATGAGCAGTTCTTC. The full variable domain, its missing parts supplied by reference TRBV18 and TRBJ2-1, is NAGVMQNPRHLVRRRGQEARLRCSPMKGHSHVYWYRQLPEEGLKFMVYLQKENIIDESGMPKERFSAEFPKEGPSILRIQQVVRGDSAAYFCASSPPAGKGLNEQFFGPGTRLTVL.